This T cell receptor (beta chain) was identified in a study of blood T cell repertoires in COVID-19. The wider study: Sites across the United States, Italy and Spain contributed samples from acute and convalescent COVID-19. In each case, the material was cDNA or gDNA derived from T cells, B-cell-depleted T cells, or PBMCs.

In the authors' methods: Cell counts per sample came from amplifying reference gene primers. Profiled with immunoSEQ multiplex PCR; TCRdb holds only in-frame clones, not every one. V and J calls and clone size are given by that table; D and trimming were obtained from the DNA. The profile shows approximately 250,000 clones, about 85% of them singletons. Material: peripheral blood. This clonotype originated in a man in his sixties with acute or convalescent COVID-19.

The CDR3 loop is CASSQEGTGFILGGYTF. The CDR3 nucleotides are TGCGCCAGCAGCCAAGAAGGAACAGGGTTTATTTTAGGTGGCTACACCTTC. This chain joins TRBV4-3 and TRBJ1-2; D may be TRBD1 (6 bases). V was shortened by 0 bases and J by 7 bases, with 21 bases between the two germline ends. The CDR3 covers 17 residues. In germline, CDR1 is LGHNA, CDR2 YSLEER.